This entry lists 15 T cell receptor beta chains sequenced from one sample in a study of shared clonotypes between healthy human individuals (dated by TCRdb to about 2020). Libraries were constructed by the immunoSEQ multiplex PCR assay. TCRdb limited this immuneACCESS table to in-frame rearrangements with V and J called. A share of clones is missing; checked studies link under half to unresolved V genes, and the rest is unexplained. The sample data list over a million clones, and around three quarters of these were observed just once. Clones ranked in the top ten supply about 0.52% of the sample. What was sequenced was memory CD4+ T cells from PBMCs. The cell subset or site label on this specimen signifies: CD45RA-negative fraction. Source of these receptors: a man younger than 35 in good health. Some clones in this sample may be carry-over from other donors' samples.

This sequence joins TRBV10-3 and TRBJ1-3; D is uncertain. V was trimmed by 5 bases and J by 2 bases, leaving 1 base between them. Germline V CDR1 and CDR2: ENHRY, SYGVKD. This CDR3 is built from 11 residues. CDR3 coding DNA: TGTGCCATCAGTCCTGGAAACACCATATATTTT. Its translation: CAISPGNTIYF.

The chain carries TRBV7-2 and TRBJ2-7; D call uncertain. The germline gives CDR1 SGHTA, CDR2 FQGNSA. The CDR3 loop spans 14 amino acids. Deletions cut 0 bases from V and 3 bases from J, with 9 bases between. CDR3 DNA sequence: TGTGCCAGCAGCTTAGCTGGCAGGAACTACGAGCAGTACTTC. Translation: CASSLAGRNYEQYF. The variable domain in full, with the rest retrieved from reference TRBV7-2 and TRBJ2-7, is GAGVSQSPSNKVTEKGKDVELRCDPISGHTALYWYRQSLGQGLEFLIYFQGNSAPDKSGLPSDRFSAERTGGSVSTLTIQRTQQEDSAVYLCASSLAGRNYEQYFGPGTRLTVT.

This clone was observed a few times. The gene calls are TRBV5-1 and TRBJ2-7, with D maybe TRBD2 (5 bases). Trimming left V 2 bases short and J 0 bases short, with 6 bases between. This CDR3 is 13 amino acids long. CDR1 and CDR2 from the germline V gene are SGHRS and YFSETQ. The CDR3: CASSFEGSYEQYF. The CDR3 bases are TGCGCCAGCAGCTTCGAGGGCTCCTACGAGCAGTACTTC. The full variable domain, in which reference TRBV5-1 and TRBJ2-7 provide the parts outside the CDR3, is KAGVTQTPRYLIKTRGQQVTLSCSPISGHRSVSWYQQTPGQGLQFLFEYFSETQRNKGNFPGRFSGRQFSNSRSEMNVSTLELGDSALYLCASSFEGSYEQYFGPGTRLTVT.

This clone has just a few counts. The chain joins TRBV20-1 to TRBJ2-5; tentatively, D is TRBD2 (5 bases). Germline-derived CDR1 and CDR2 are DFQATT and SNEGSKA (reference sequence). The CDR3 is made up of 10 amino acids. With 6 bases removed from V and 7 bases from J, the gap between germline ends came to 9 bases. The CDR3: CSALRGTQYF. The CDR3 nucleotides read TGCAGTGCCCTTCGGGGGACCCAGTACTTC.

J is TRBJ2-5 and V is TRBV18; D gene uncertain. There are 13 residues in the CDR3. Germline lookup yields CDR1 KGHSH and CDR2 LQKENI. V shed 3 bases and J shed 5 bases, with 10 bases lying between them. CDR3 protein: CASSPAVGETQYF. Here the CDR3 DNA reads TGTGCCAGCTCACCGGCAGTGGGGGAGACCCAGTACTTC.

In regard to this clone: A junction boundary mismatches the germline segment, possibly from a read error. The chain links TRBV9 to TRBJ2-7; 8 bases align to TRBD2. From germline, CDR1 is SGDLS and CDR2 YYNGEE. This CDR3 is 15 amino acids long. This CDR3 is CASSVQAGARNEQHF. As DNA, the CDR3 is TGTGCCAGCAGCGTACAAGCGGGAGCAAGGAACGAGCAGCACTTC.

This chain links TRBV7-2 with TRBJ2-3; 8 bases align to TRBD2. After removal of 7 bases from V and 4 bases from J, the junction contained 10 bases not matched to a gene. This CDR3 has 15 residues. In germline, CDR1 is SGHTA, CDR2 FQGNSA. The DNA of the CDR3 is TGTGCCAGCACCCCAGCGGGAGCGGTAGCAGATACGCAGTATTTT. Its protein is CASTPAGAVADTQYF.

The V call is TRBV7-9, the J call TRBJ1-4; D might be TRBD1 (5 bases). V was trimmed by 0 bases and J by 5 bases, leaving 16 bases between them. The CDR3 runs to 17 residues. Germline values: CDR1 SEHNR, CDR2 FQNEAQ (reference sequence). The CDR3 spells CASSLAVNQGLNEKLFF. CDR3 sequence (DNA): TGTGCCAGCAGCTTAGCAGTCAATCAGGGATTGAATGAAAAACTGTTTTTT.

Notes on this clone: Additional DNA sequences in this sample encode the identical CDR3. The V gene is TRBV18, the J gene TRBJ2-7; D is ambiguous. The CDR3 totals 14 residues. Trimming cost V 2 bases and J 2 bases, with 10 bases left between them. CDR1 and CDR2 from the germline V gene are KGHSH and LQKENI. The CDR3 is CASSPGRRTYEQYF. CDR3 DNA sequence: TGTGCCAGCTCACCAGGTCGCAGGACCTACGAGCAGTACTTC.

This clone has a single count. V usage is TRBV27 and J usage is TRBJ1-5, with D perhaps matching TRBD1 (5 bases). The CDR3 extends over 14 amino acids. V was trimmed by 6 bases and J by 6 bases, leaving 15 bases between them. Germline lookup yields CDR1 MNHEY and CDR2 SMNVEV (reference sequence). The CDR3 coding sequence is TGTGCCAGCAGCCTCCTAGCTGGGGGTCAGCCCCAGCATTTT. Translated: CASSLLAGGQPQHF.

The gene calls are TRBV9 and TRBJ2-2, with a possible D match to TRBD1 (6 bases). Trimming removed 0 bases at V and 4 bases at J, with 10 bases between. Germline CDR1 is SGDLS and CDR2 is YYNGEE. The CDR3 totals 15 residues. The CDR3 here is CASSVEARGTGELFF. In DNA, the CDR3 is TGTGCCAGCAGCGTAGAGGCCAGGGGCACCGGGGAGCTGTTTTTT.

The gene calls are TRBV5-1 and TRBJ2-3; D is perhaps TRBD2 (6 bases). CDR1 is SGHRS, CDR2 YFSETQ, per germline. The CDR3 is 15 amino acids. Trimming took 4 bases from V and 4 from J, leaving 16 bases between them. The CDR3 reads CASSPGGAGSDTQYF. In DNA form, the CDR3 reads TGCGCCAGCAGCCCCGGAGGGGCGGGGTCAGATACGCAGTATTTT.

The J gene is TRBJ1-2, the V gene TRBV7-3, with 9 bases that match TRBD1. V shed 5 bases, J shed 8 bases, and the junction held 9 bases outside the gene matches. The CDR3 has 14 residues. Germline CDR1 and CDR2: SGHTA and FQGTGA. The CDR3 DNA sequence: TGTGCCAGCAGCCCGGACAGGGGAGGTGGCGGCTACACCTTC. The encoded protein is CASSPDRGGGGYTF.

The V gene is TRBV4-1, the J gene TRBJ2-1, with 10 bases lining up with TRBD2. Germline loops: CDR1 MGHRA, CDR2 YSYEKL. Trimming cost V 2 bases and J 2 bases; bases outside gene matches: 3. CDR3 length: 16 amino acids. In nucleotides, the CDR3 is TGCGCCAGCAGCCAACCCACTAGCGGGACCTACAATGAGCAGTTCTTC. Protein sequence: CASSQPTSGTYNEQFF.

The V gene is TRBV7-8, the J gene TRBJ1-4, with D perhaps matching TRBD1 (5 bases). CDR3 size: 19 residues. The ends were cut back, 4 bases at V and 4 bases at J, with 25 bases in the middle. The germline CDR1 and CDR2 sequences are SGHVS and FQNEAQ. DNA of the CDR3: TGTGCCAGCAGCTCGCGAGCCCGGGACGGCCTTGCGAATAATGAAAAACTGTTTTTT. It translates to CASSSRARDGLANNEKLFF.